This T cell receptor beta chain originates from a study of CD8 T cells in ankylosing spondylitis. Broader study findings: For ankylosing spondylitis blood, a TCR beta motif of seven to nine highly homologous variants appeared characteristic.

TCRdb independently ran MiXCR on the 5' RACE reads; one entry per CDR3 protein. Among about 440,000 distinct CDR3 sequences listed, under 20% were seen once. Trimming left V 0 bases short and J 0 bases short, with 8 bases between. CDR3 length: 16 amino acids. Per germline, CDR1 KGHDR and CDR2 SFDVKD. To note about this clonotype: Its matching antigen is unknown.

Sequenced sample: blood, either unsorted or a sorted T cell fraction (not recorded which). This TCR was recovered from a male donor with ankylosing spondylitis. The genes are TRBV24-1 and TRBJ2-1, with D unresolved. This CDR3 reads CATSDLLPTSYNEQFF. In DNA, the CDR3 is TGTGCCACCAGTGATTTGCTTCCTACCTCCTACAATGAGCAGTTCTTC.